The next 2 T cell receptor beta chains were all read from a single sample in a study of metastatic and nonmetastatic thyroid tumors (dated by TCRdb to about 2020). Library preparation employed PCR. This sample was sequenced with an Illumina HiSeq 4000. In-frame beta chains were kept once TCRdb had trimmed the public reads at Q25 with fastp and called clones with MiXCR. For this sample the table gives about 92,000 clones, of which about 15% were detected only once. The top ten constitute 3.6% of the sample. Before undergoing thyroid surgery, none of the patients had been given any kind of treatment. The sequenced material came from blood. These receptor sequences come from a female donor with papillary thyroid cancer or a benign thyroid nodule (not recorded which). Some clones in this sample may be carry-over from other donors' samples.

This clone has at least ten counts. This sequence joins TRBV28 and TRBJ1-6, with 7 bases that match TRBD1. The germline CDR1 and CDR2 sequences are MDHEN and SYDVKM. V lost 4 bases, J lost 6 bases, and 9 bases stayed unmatched. The CDR3 is made up of 16 amino acids. CDR3 loop: CASSSSQGIFNSPLHF. The CDR3 nucleotides read TGTGCCAGCAGTTCCTCACAGGGGATCTTTAATTCACCCCTCCACTTT.

A note on this clone: Being one base from a much bigger clone, this may be a read error. The chain combines TRBV11-2 with TRBJ2-5; perhaps TRBD2 as D (5 bases). CDR1 and CDR2 (germline): SGHAT, FQNNGV. The CDR3 sequence is 14 residues long. The CDR3 DNA follows: TGTGCCAGCAGCCCCGTCCGAGGGCAAGATACCCAGTACTTC. Translating gives CASSPVRGQDTQYF.